This T cell receptor beta chain emerged from a study of response to subunit inactivated influenza vaccine. TCRdb ran MiXCR on the RT-PCR reads and lists one entry per CDR3 protein. The repertoire holds 800,000 to 1,000,000 distinct CDR3 sequences, with 21% as singletons. There are 13 residues in the CDR3. Trimming stripped 6 bases from V and 3 bases from J, with 8 bases between. The germline V gene encodes CDR1 MNHNS and CDR2 SASEGT. This clonotype originated in a middle-aged man who received an inactivated influenza vaccine. J is TRBJ2-2 and V is TRBV6-1; D unclear. The sequencing used PBMCs from blood, collected about 5 days after vaccination. As DNA, the CDR3 is TGTGCCAGCAGGAGAAGTCACACCGGGGAGCTGTTTTTT. Its translation: CASRRSHTGELFF.